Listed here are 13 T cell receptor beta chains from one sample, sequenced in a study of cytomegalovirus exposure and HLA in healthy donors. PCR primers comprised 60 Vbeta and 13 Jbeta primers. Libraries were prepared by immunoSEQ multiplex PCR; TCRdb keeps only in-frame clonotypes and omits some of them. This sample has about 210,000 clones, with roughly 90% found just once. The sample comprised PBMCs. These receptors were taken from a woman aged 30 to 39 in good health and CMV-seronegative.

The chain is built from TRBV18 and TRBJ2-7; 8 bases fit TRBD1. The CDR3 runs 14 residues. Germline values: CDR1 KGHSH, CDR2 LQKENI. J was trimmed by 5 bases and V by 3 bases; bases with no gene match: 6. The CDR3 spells CASSPTDRDNEQYF. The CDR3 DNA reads TGTGCCAGCTCACCGACGGACAGGGACAACGAGCAGTACTTC.

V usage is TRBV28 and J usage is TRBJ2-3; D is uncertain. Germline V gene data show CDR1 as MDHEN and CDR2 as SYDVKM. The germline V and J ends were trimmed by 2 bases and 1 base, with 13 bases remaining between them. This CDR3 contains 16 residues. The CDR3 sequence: CASSLSHASGTDTQYF. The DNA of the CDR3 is TGTGCCAGCAGTTTAAGCCATGCCTCTGGCACAGATACGCAGTATTTT.

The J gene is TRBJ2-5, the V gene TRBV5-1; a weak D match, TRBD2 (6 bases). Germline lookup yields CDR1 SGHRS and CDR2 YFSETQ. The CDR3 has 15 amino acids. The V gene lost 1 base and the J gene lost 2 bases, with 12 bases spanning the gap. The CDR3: CASSLQVGGQETQYF. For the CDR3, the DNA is TGCGCCAGCAGCTTGCAGGTGGGGGGTCAAGAGACCCAGTACTTC.

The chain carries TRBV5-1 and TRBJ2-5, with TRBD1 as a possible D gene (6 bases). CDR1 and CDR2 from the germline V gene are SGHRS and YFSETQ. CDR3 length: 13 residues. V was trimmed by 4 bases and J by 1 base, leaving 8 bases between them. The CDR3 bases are TGCGCCAGCAGCACACAGGGCCAAGAGACCCAGTACTTC. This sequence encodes CASSTQGQETQYF. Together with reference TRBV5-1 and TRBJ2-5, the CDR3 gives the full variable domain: KAGVTQTPRYLIKTRGQQVTLSCSPISGHRSVSWYQQTPGQGLQFLFEYFSETQRNKGNFPGRFSGRQFSNSRSEMNVSTLELGDSALYLCASSTQGQETQYFGPGTRLLVL.

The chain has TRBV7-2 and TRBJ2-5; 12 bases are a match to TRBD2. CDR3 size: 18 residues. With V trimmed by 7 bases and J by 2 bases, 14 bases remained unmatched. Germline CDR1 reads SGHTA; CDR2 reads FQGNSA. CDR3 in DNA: TGTGCCAGCACCCCGAAAACCCGGACTAGCGGGATACAAGAGACCCAGTACTTC. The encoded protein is CASTPKTRTSGIQETQYF.

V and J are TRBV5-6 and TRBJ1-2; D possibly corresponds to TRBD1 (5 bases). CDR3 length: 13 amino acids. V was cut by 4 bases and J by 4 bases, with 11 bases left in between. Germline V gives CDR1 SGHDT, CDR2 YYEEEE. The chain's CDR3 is CASSPKGFYGYTF. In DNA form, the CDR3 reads TGTGCCAGCAGCCCTAAGGGGTTCTATGGCTACACCTTC.

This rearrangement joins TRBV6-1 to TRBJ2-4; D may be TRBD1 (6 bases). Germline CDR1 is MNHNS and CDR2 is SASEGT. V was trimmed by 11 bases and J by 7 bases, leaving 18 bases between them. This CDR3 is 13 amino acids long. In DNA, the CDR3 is TGTGCCGGGCAGGGGTGGGGGTGGAACATTCAGTACTTC. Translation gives CAGQGWGWNIQYF.

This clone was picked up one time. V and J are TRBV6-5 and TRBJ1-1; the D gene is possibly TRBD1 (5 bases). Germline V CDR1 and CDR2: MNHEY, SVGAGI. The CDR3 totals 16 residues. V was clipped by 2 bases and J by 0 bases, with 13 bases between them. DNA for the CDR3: TGTGCCAGCAGTTACACCGCGGGACTTATGAACACTGAAGCTTTCTTT. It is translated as CASSYTAGLMNTEAFF.

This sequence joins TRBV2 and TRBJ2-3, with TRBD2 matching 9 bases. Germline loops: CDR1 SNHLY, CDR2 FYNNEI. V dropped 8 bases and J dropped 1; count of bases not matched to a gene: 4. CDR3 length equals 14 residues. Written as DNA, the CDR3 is TGTGCCAGCGGGCGGGAGGGGGGCACAGATACGCAGTATTTT. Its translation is CASGREGGTDTQYF.

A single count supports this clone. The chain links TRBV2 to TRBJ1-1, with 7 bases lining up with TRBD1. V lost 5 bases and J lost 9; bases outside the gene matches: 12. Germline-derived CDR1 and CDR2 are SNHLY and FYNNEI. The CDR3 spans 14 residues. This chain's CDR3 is CASSPLTGRLKAFF. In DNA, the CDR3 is TGTGCCAGCAGTCCCCTGACAGGGAGGTTGAAAGCTTTCTTT.

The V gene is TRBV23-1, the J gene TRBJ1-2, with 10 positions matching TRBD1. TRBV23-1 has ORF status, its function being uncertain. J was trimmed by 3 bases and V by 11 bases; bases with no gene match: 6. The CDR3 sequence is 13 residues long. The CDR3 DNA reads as TGCGCCGACCCCGACAGGGGGCACTATGGCTACACCTTC. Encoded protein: CADPDRGHYGYTF.

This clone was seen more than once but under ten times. CDR3 sequence reads: CASSEFHDGRLLYEQYF. CDR3 DNA sequence: TGTGCCAGCAGTGAATTTCATGATGGCAGGCTTTTGTACGAGCAGTACTTC. The rearrangement links TRBV6-1 to TRBJ2-7; no reliable D call. This CDR3 spans 17 amino acids. The V gene's germline CDR1 is MNHNS and CDR2 SASEGT. Between the trimmed V and J ends, which lost 2 bases and 4 bases, there was a span of 21 bases.

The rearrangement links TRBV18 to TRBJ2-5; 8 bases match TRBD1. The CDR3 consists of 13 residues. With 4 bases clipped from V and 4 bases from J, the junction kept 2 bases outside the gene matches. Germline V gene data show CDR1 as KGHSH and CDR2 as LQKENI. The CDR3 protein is CASSLDRAETQYF. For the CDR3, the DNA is TGTGCCAGCTCACTGGACAGGGCAGAGACCCAGTACTTC.